What follows are 32 T cell receptor beta chains derived from one specimen sequenced in a study of blood T cells in healthy people across ages. A J-beta primer mix and a sample-barcoded 5' primer were used in a second PCR of about 7 to 12 cycles. Using its own MiXCR run on the 5' RACE reads, TCRdb lists one record per CDR3 protein. The table shows roughly 1.5 million distinct CDR3 sequences, with roughly 43% occurring only once. The sequenced sample was blood. The receptors derive from a woman aged 18-29 years in good health.

The chain combines TRBV20-1 with TRBJ1-6, with 7 nucleotides matching TRBD1. V shed 2 bases and J 5 bases; nucleotides not matched to a gene: 6. Per germline, CDR1 DFQATT and CDR2 SNEGSKA (reference sequence). The CDR3 is made up of 15 amino acids. The CDR3 sequence: CSARKTGNNNSPLHF. The CDR3 nucleotides are TGCAGTGCTAGAAAGACAGGGAACAATAATTCACCCCTCCACTTT.

This clonotype was picked up one time. J is TRBJ1-1 and V is TRBV28; D is possibly TRBD1 (6 bases). The CDR3 spans 17 residues. Trimming pared 4 bases from V and 10 bases from J, leaving 28 bases between. CDR1 and CDR2 from the germline V gene are MDHEN and SYDVKM. CDR3 DNA: TGTGCCAGCAGTTCCCTCCTCAGGGGCCGGTCTTTATCCTTAGCTTTCTTT. It specifies CASSSLLRGRSLSLAFF.

This clonotype occurred a few times. CDR3 DNA: TGTGCCAGCAGTTCGCACGGGTCCTATGGCTACACCTTC. Its protein product is CASSSHGSYGYTF. J is TRBJ1-2 and V is TRBV28; D unclear. The germline V and J ends were trimmed by 4 bases and 4 bases, with 10 bases remaining between them. CDR1 and CDR2 from the germline V gene are MDHEN and SYDVKM. The CDR3 runs 13 residues.

V usage is TRBV20-1 and J usage is TRBJ2-7; 13 positions agree with TRBD2. TRBJ2-5 matches the DNA end more closely, so the J call is doubtful. Per the germline V gene, CDR1 is DFQATT and CDR2 is SNEGSKA (reference sequence). CDR3 length: 15 amino acids. CDR3: CSARLGTSGTETQYF. Here the CDR3 DNA reads TGCAGTGCTAGACTCGGGACTAGCGGGACAGAGACCCAGTACTTC.

The table lists this clonotype with a few counts. This chain connects TRBV20-1 to TRBJ1-2, with D hard to call. Trimming cost V 0 bases and J 1 base, with 12 bases left between them. This CDR3 region has 15 residues. Looked up from germline, CDR1 is DFQATT and CDR2 is SNEGSKA (reference sequence). In nucleotides, the CDR3 is TGCAGTGCTAGAGATGCCCGTGGAAATAACTATGGCTACACCTTC. This sequence encodes CSARDARGNNYGYTF.

This clonotype was detected a few times. This chain connects TRBV27 to TRBJ1-1, with no clear D. Per germline, CDR1 MNHEY and CDR2 SMNVEV (reference sequence). CDR3 size: 14 residues. V lost 4 bases, J lost 0 bases, and 9 bases lay in between. The DNA of the CDR3 is TGTGCCAGCAGTTCGTCCAGGTTGAACACTGAAGCTTTCTTT. Its translation is CASSSSRLNTEAFF.

The chain recombines TRBV29-1 with TRBJ2-5, with 7 bases identical to TRBD2. The germline CDR1 and CDR2 sequences are SQVTM and ANQGSEA. After removal of 7 bases from V and 5 bases from J, the junction contained 7 bases not matched to a gene. This CDR3 is built from 12 residues. Here the CDR3 DNA reads TGCAGCGGCGTGACTAGCAGGGAGACCCAGTACTTC. Translating gives CSGVTSRETQYF.

The chain links TRBV19 to TRBJ2-1; 7 nucleotides agree with TRBD1. V lost 3 bases, J lost 2 bases, and 4 bases stayed unmatched. From germline, CDR1 is LNHDA and CDR2 SQIVND (reference sequence). The CDR3 is 15 residues long. CDR3 sequence: CASSMAGTAYNEQFF. The CDR3 DNA sequence: TGTGCCAGTAGTATGGCCGGGACAGCCTACAATGAGCAGTTCTTC.

There are a few counts of this clonotype. The chain is built from TRBV25-1 and TRBJ2-3; 8 bases match TRBD2. The CDR3 totals 13 residues. Germline loops: CDR1 MGHDK, CDR2 SYGVNS. V was pared by 4 bases and J by 4 bases, with 1 base of the junction left unmatched. Here the CDR3 DNA reads TGTGCCAGCAGTGCGGGACTAGCAGATACGCAGTATTTT. Protein sequence: CASSAGLADTQYF.

The V call is TRBV6-6, the J call TRBJ2-5, with D possibly TRBD2 on 6 matching bases. The V and J ends lost 0 bases and 0 bases respectively, with 8 bases between them. From germline, CDR1 is MNHNY and CDR2 SVGAGI (reference sequence). The length of the CDR3 is 15 residues. Written as DNA, the CDR3 is TGTGCCAGCAGTTACTCAGGAGGGCACCAAGAGACCCAGTACTTC. This sequence encodes CASSYSGGHQETQYF.

The genes are TRBV29-1 and TRBJ2-3, with TRBD2 matching over 10 bases. Trimming at V came to 6 bases and at J to 4 bases, leaving 10 bases not matched to a gene. Looked up from germline, CDR1 is SQVTM and CDR2 is ANQGSEA. This CDR3 has 15 amino acids. CDR3 nucleotides: TGCAGCGTGGGGACTAGCGCTTCGGGGCCAGATACGCAGTATTTT. Translated, it gives CSVGTSASGPDTQYF.

This clonotype was detected a few times. The V gene is TRBV25-1, the J gene TRBJ2-1; the match to TRBD2 covers 13 bases. V shed 4 bases and J 6 bases; nucleotides not matched to a gene: 12. The CDR3 has 18 residues. CDR1 MGHDK and CDR2 SYGVNS come from the germline V gene. CDR3 DNA: TGTGCCAGCAGTGCACCGGGACTAGCGGGGTTCATGGGCAATGAGCAGTTCTTC. Translating gives CASSAPGLAGFMGNEQFF.

V usage is TRBV30 and J usage is TRBJ1-4; TRBD1 matches at 10 bases. The CDR3 totals 13 residues. Germline values: CDR1 GTSNPN, CDR2 SVGIG (reference sequence). V was pared by 2 bases and J by 7 bases, with 1 base of the junction left unmatched. The CDR3 is CAWSRDRGEKLFF. The CDR3, as DNA: TGTGCCTGGAGTCGGGACAGGGGTGAAAAACTGTTTTTT.

The chain joins TRBV11-2 to TRBJ2-5; possible D gene TRBD1, 6 bases. Trimming pared 6 bases from V and 2 bases from J, leaving 13 bases between. The V gene's germline CDR1 is SGHAT and CDR2 FQNNGV. The CDR3 loop spans 14 amino acids. The CDR3 loop reads CASSTGSAQETQYF. CDR3 sequence (DNA): TGTGCCAGCAGTACAGGGTCGGCACAAGAGACCCAGTACTTC.

The chain carries TRBV27 and TRBJ2-4; no firm D call. Per the germline V gene, CDR1 is MNHEY and CDR2 is SMNVEV (reference sequence). The CDR3 has 15 amino acids. The V end lost 0 bases, the J end lost 7 bases, and 13 bases lay between the germline ends. As DNA, the CDR3 is TGTGCCAGCAGTTTATCGATGTTTTACGGGAACATTCAGTACTTC. Its translation is CASSLSMFYGNIQYF.

The chain carries TRBV5-5 and TRBJ2-5; maybe TRBD1 (6 bases). The end of the DNA aligns better with TRBJ2-1, so the J call may be wrong. Germline V gene data show CDR1 as SGHKS and CDR2 as YYEKEE (reference sequence). CDR3 length equals 14 residues. This CDR3 is CASSFRQDQETQFF. The DNA for the CDR3 is TGTGCCAGCAGCTTCCGACAGGATCAAGAGACCCAGTTCTTC.

The chain employs TRBV7-2 and TRBJ1-1; D possibly corresponds to TRBD1 (6 bases). V was clipped by 2 bases and J by 2 bases, with 12 bases between them. Germline CDR1 and CDR2: SGHTA and FQGNSA. This CDR3 region has 15 residues. CDR3 residues: CASSLKDSRNTEAFF. The DNA of the CDR3 is TGTGCCAGCAGCTTAAAGGACAGCAGAAACACTGAAGCTTTCTTT.

Concerning this clonotype itself: A junction end diverges from the germline sequence, so it may reflect a read error. The chain uses TRBV5-6 and TRBJ2-1; the D gene is possibly TRBD2 (5 bases). Germline CDR1 SGHDT, CDR2 YYEEEE. The CDR3 length is 14 residues. CDR3 DNA sequence: TGTGTCAGCAGCCTTTTGGAGGATCTCAATGAGCAGTTCTTC. Its translation is CVSSLLEDLNEQFF.

This clonotype came up a few times. The V call is TRBV5-1, the J call TRBJ2-6, with D maybe TRBD2 (6 bases). This CDR3 region has 17 residues. Trimming pared 2 bases from V and 1 base from J, leaving 13 bases between. Germline loops: CDR1 SGHRS, CDR2 YFSETQ. CDR3 nucleotide sequence: TGCGCCAGCAGCTTTCGTGGGGCGGGGTCTGGGGCCAACGTCCTGACTTTC. Its protein product is CASSFRGAGSGANVLTF.

This clonotype turned up a few times. The chain joins TRBV4-1 to TRBJ1-2; no definite D call. Germline V gene data show CDR1 as MGHRA and CDR2 as YSYEKL. CDR3 length: 13 residues. The V end lost 8 bases, the J end lost 2 bases, and 12 bases lay between the germline ends. The CDR3: CASLDARNYGYTF. DNA for the CDR3: TGCGCCAGCCTTGACGCAAGGAACTATGGCTACACCTTC.

In the case of this clonotype: A read error may produce the germline difference seen at one junction end. J is TRBJ2-4 and V is TRBV30; D remains ambiguous. The J call is doubtful: the DNA matches TRBJ2-7 better. There are 12 residues in the CDR3. Germline CDR1 and CDR2: GTSNPN and SVGIG (reference sequence). DNA for the CDR3: TGTGCCTGCAGTGTAGGCAACTACGAGCAGTACTTC. Translating gives CACSVGNYEQYF.

This clonotype was detected only a few times. The genes are TRBV3-1 and TRBJ1-2; no reliable D call. Germline V gives CDR1 LGHDT, CDR2 YNNKEL (reference sequence). CDR3 size: 13 residues. Deletions cut 1 base from V and 5 bases from J, with 8 bases between. The CDR3 DNA reads as TGTGCCAGCAGCCAAGTTCTCCTATATGGCTACACCTTC. This encodes CASSQVLLYGYTF.

The chain uses TRBV27 and TRBJ2-1; TRBD1 aligns across 8 bases. Trimming cost V 5 bases and J 5 bases; bases outside gene matches: 14. CDR3 size: 17 residues. The V gene's germline CDR1 is MNHEY and CDR2 SMNVEV (reference sequence). CDR3 sequence reads: CASSPYPGQGRNNEQFF. The DNA for the CDR3 is TGTGCCAGCAGTCCCTACCCCGGACAGGGACGTAACAATGAGCAGTTCTTC.

This clonotype was counted only a few times. The V and J genes are TRBV20-1 and TRBJ1-2; D perhaps matches TRBD1 (5 bases). The CDR3 is made up of 17 amino acids. From germline, CDR1 is DFQATT and CDR2 SNEGSKA (reference sequence). Trimming took 3 bases from V and 6 from J, leaving 26 bases between them. Here the CDR3 reads CSARLDRGVHGADGYTF. CDR3 bases: TGCAGTGCTAGGCTAGATAGAGGGGTACATGGGGCGGATGGCTACACCTTC.

This clonotype was counted a few times. The V and J genes are TRBV28 and TRBJ2-1; TRBD2 matches 8 bases. The length of the CDR3 is 16 residues. With 6 bases clipped from V and 8 bases from J, the junction kept 15 bases outside the gene matches. Germline CDR1 MDHEN, CDR2 SYDVKM. DNA for the CDR3: TGTGCCAGCAGAACTATAGAGCGGGAGCCTCTGTATGAGCAGTTCTTC. It codes for CASRTIEREPLYEQFF.

V is TRBV7-9 and J is TRBJ2-6, with 7 bases matching TRBD1. V shed 5 bases, J shed 1 base, and the junction held 17 bases outside the gene matches. CDR3 size: 20 residues. The germline V gene has CDR1 SEHNR and CDR2 FQNEAQ (reference sequence). The CDR3 DNA sequence: TGTGCCAGCAGCACAACCGCAATAGGGGGCTCCGAGTCTGGGGCCAACGTCCTGACTTTC. It is translated as CASSTTAIGGSESGANVLTF.

Many counts were recorded for this clonotype. The rearrangement uses TRBV20-1 and TRBJ2-6; no firm D call. Germline CDR1 DFQATT, CDR2 SNEGSKA (reference sequence). The CDR3 is made up of 13 amino acids. V lost 5 bases and J 0 bases, leaving 5 bases between the germline ends. CDR3 residues: CSARASGANVLTF. The CDR3 bases are TGCAGTGCTCGGGCCTCTGGGGCCAACGTCCTGACTTTC.

The rearrangement joins TRBV4-3 to TRBJ1-5; D possibly corresponds to TRBD1 (5 bases). Trimming pared 0 bases from V and 9 bases from J, leaving 21 bases between. The CDR3 sequence is 17 residues long. Germline lookup yields CDR1 LGHNA and CDR2 YSLEER. The DNA of the CDR3 is TGCGCCAGCAGCCAAGATTGGGGGGGAAGCGATAGAGTGCCCCAGCATTTT. It encodes CASSQDWGGSDRVPQHF.

As DNA, the CDR3 is TGTGCCAGCAGCCGGGGGAGGGAGGTTGGGACTGAAGCTTTCTTT. The encoded protein is CASSRGREVGTEAFF. This rearrangement joins TRBV7-8 to TRBJ1-1, with a weak D call TRBD1 (5 bases). V gave up 5 bases and J gave up 5 bases, with 18 bases separating them. The CDR3 loop spans 15 amino acids. The germline CDR1 and CDR2 sequences are SGHVS and FQNEAQ. The whole variable domain, remainder taken from reference TRBV7-8 and TRBJ1-1, is GAGVSQSPRYKVAKRGQDVALRCDPISGHVSLFWYQQALGQGPEFLTYFQNEAQLDKSGLPSDRFFAERPEGSVSTLKIQRTQQEDSAVYLCASSRGREVGTEAFFGQGTRLTVV.

This clonotype was counted a few times. The CDR3 DNA sequence: TGTGCCAGCAGCTGGGGAGATGGGGGGGCCCAGCACTATGGCTACACCTTC. Amino acid sequence: CASSWGDGGAQHYGYTF. This chain uses TRBV7-8 with TRBJ1-2, with D perhaps TRBD1 (6 bases). Deletions cut 4 bases from V and 3 bases from J, with 21 bases between. Germline V gene lookup returns CDR1 SGHVS and CDR2 FQNEAQ. The CDR3 length is 17 residues.

V usage is TRBV2 and J usage is TRBJ2-3; weak D call: TRBD1 (6 bases). The length of the CDR3 is 14 residues. Germline V gene lookup returns CDR1 SNHLY and CDR2 FYNNEI. V was trimmed by 3 bases and J by 2 bases, leaving 9 bases between them. CDR3: CASSDRGFTDTQYF. The CDR3 nucleotides read TGTGCCAGCAGTGACAGGGGATTCACAGATACGCAGTATTTT.

The chain joins TRBV5-1 to TRBJ2-1; 9 bases align to TRBD2. J lost 9 bases, V lost 3 bases, and 4 bases had no gene match. The CDR3 has 13 residues. CDR1 and CDR2 (germline): SGHRS, YFSETQ. The CDR3 coding sequence is TGCGCCAGCAGCTCCGGACTAGCGAGTGAGCAGTTCTTC. It specifies CASSSGLASEQFF.